This T cell receptor (beta chain) appears in the sequencing data of a study of blood T cell repertoires in COVID-19. The CDR3 is 14 residues long. J was trimmed by 2 bases and V by 2 bases; bases with no gene match: 3. Germline CDR1 is LGHNA and CDR2 is YSLEER. TCRdb's table, derived via immunoSEQ multiplex PCR, lists solely in-frame clones and lacks some. The sample records about 75,000 clones, less than 85% being singletons. This sequence originates from a woman of 80 years or more with active or convalescent COVID-19. Sequenced sample: peripheral blood. The rearrangement uses TRBV4-3 and TRBJ2-7; 7 positions match TRBD1. The CDR3 reads CASSQQTGPYEQYF. The CDR3 region has the DNA TGCGCCAGCAGCCAACAGACAGGGCCCTACGAGCAGTACTTC.